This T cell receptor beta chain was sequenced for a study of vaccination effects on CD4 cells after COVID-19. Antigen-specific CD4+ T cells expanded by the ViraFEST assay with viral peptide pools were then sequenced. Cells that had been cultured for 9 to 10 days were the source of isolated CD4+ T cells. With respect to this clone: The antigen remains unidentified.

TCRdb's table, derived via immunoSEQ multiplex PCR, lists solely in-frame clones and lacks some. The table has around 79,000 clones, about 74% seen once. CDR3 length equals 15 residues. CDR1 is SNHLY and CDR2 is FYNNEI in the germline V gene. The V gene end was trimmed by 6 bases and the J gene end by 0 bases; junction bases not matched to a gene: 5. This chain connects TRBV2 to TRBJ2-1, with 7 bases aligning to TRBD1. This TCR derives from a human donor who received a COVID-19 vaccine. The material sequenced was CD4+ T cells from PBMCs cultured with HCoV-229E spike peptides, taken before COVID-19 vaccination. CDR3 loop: CASREWDSSYNEQFF. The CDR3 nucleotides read TGTGCCAGCAGAGAATGGGACAGCTCCTACAATGAGCAGTTCTTC.